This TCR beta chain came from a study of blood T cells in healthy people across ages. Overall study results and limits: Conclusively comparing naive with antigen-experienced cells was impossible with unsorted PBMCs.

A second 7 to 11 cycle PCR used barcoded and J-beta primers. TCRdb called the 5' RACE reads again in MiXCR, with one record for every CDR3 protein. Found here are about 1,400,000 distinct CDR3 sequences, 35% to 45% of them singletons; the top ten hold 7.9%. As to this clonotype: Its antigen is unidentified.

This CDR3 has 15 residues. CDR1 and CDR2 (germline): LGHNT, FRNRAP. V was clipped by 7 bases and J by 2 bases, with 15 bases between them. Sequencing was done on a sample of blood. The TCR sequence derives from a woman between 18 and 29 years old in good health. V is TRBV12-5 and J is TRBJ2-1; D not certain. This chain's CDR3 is CASAVRASTYNEQFF. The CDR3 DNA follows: TGTGCTAGTGCCGTCCGGGCTTCTACCTACAATGAGCAGTTCTTC.